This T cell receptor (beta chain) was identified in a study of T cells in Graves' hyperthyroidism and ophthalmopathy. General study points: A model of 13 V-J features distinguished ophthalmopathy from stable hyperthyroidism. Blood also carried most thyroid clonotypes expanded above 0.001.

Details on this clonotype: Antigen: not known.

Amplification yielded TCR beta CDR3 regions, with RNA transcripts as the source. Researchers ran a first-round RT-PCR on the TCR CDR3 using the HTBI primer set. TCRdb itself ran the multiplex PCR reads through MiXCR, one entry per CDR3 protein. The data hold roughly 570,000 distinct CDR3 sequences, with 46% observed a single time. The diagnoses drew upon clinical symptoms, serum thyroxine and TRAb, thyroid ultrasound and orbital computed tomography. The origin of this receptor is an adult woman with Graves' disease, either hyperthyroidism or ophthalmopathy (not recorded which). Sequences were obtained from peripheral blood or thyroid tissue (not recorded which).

CDR3 sequence (DNA): TGCAGCGTTGTAGGAATGAACACTGAAGCTTTCTTT. Protein product: CSVVGMNTEAFF. The chain is built from TRBV29-1 and TRBJ1-1, with D unclear. There are 12 residues in the CDR3. Trimming stripped 4 bases from V and 0 bases from J, with 6 bases between. Germline values: CDR1 SQVTM, CDR2 ANQGSEA.